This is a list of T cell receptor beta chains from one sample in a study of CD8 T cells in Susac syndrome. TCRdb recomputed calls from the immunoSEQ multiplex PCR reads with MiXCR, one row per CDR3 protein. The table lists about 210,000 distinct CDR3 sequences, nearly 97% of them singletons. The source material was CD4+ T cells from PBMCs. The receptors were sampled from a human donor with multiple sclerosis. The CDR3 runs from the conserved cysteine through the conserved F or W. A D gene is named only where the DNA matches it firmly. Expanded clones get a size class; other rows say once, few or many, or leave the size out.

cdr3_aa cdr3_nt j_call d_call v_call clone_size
CSARGGHRANTGELFF TGCAGTGCTAGAGGAGGACACCGCGCGAACACCGGGGAGCTGTTTTTT TRBJ2-2 NA TRBV20-1 NA
CASSLGLAVNEQFF TGTGCCAGCAGCCTAGGACTAGCGGTTAATGAGCAGTTCTTC TRBJ2-1 TRBD2 TRBV3-1 NA
CASSQAAGFTDTQYF TGTGCCAGCAGCCAAGCAGCGGGGTTCACAGATACGCAGTATTTT TRBJ2-3 TRBD2 TRBV4-2 NA
CASTVEGASGYTF TGTGCCAGTACAGTAGAGGGGGCAAGTGGCTACACCTTC TRBJ1-2 TRBD1 TRBV19 NA
CASGLDPYEQYF TGTGCCAGCGGCCTCGATCCCTACGAGCAGTACTTC TRBJ2-7 NA TRBV2 NA
CASRRTSGQGYYEQYF TGTGCCAGTAGAAGAACGTCGGGACAGGGGTATTACGAGCAGTACTTC TRBJ2-7 TRBD1 TRBV2 NA
CSVVPRARGIETQYF TGCAGCGTTGTTCCCCGTGCCAGGGGGATTGAGACCCAGTACTTC TRBJ2-5 TRBD1 TRBV29-1 once
CASVGGRTASTGELFF TGTGCCAGCGTGGGGGGCAGGACAGCAAGCACCGGGGAGCTGTTTTTT TRBJ2-2 NA TRBV2 NA
CSVEDRTLAKNIQYF TGCAGCGTTGAAGATCGGACTTTAGCCAAAAACATTCAGTACTTC TRBJ2-4 NA TRBV29-1 NA
CASSPRPGSYYEQYF TGTGCCAGCAGCCCACGGCCCGGGTCGTACTACGAGCAGTACTTC TRBJ2-7 NA TRBV14 NA
CAITSDRGAYGYTF TGTGCCATCACCTCAGATAGGGGGGCCTATGGCTACACCTTC TRBJ1-2 NA TRBV10-3 NA
CATSGGSDTQYF TGTGCCACCTCGGGGGGATCGGATACGCAGTATTTT TRBJ2-3 TRBD2 TRBV15 NA
CAWSVVADTQYF TGTGCCTGGAGTGTGGTAGCAGATACGCAGTATTTT TRBJ2-3 NA TRBV30 NA
CASSPWTAGELFF TGTGCCAGCAGTCCATGGACAGCCGGGGAGCTGTTTTTT TRBJ2-2 NA TRBV27 once
CASSQDRWGSPLFNEQFF TGTGCCAGCAGCCAAGATCGTTGGGGCTCACCCCTTTTCAATGAGCAGTTCTTC TRBJ2-1 NA TRBV3-1 NA
CSVEDLRPTGGRTEAFF TGCAGCGTTGAAGATTTGCGGCCGACAGGGGGGAGGACTGAAGCTTTCTTT TRBJ1-1 TRBD1 TRBV29-1 NA
CASPRSIRTVEAFF TGCGCCAGCCCCCGGAGTATCCGGACCGTAGAAGCTTTCTTT TRBJ1-1 NA TRBV23-1 NA
CASSPRLQETQYF TGTGCCAGCAGCCCCAGATTGCAAGAGACCCAGTACTTC TRBJ2-5 NA TRBV3-1 NA